The rows below give T cell receptor beta chains drawn from one sample of a study of cytomegalovirus exposure and HLA in healthy donors. Repertoires were generated with immunoSEQ multiplex PCR, while TCRdb's copy carries only in-frame clones and drops some. The table has about 200,000 clones, around three quarters seen once; the top ten hold approximately 4%. The sequencing sample was made of PBMCs. These receptors all come from a woman in her twenties or thirties in good health and CMV-seropositive. Each CDR3 is given with its conserved first and last residue. Each record gives: D gene, V gene, J gene, CDR3 protein, CDR3 DNA. D genes are given only for firm matches.

>TRBD1|TRBV7-8|TRBJ2-2
CASNPTTGGTGELFF
TGTGCCAGCAACCCGACCACAGGGGGTACCGGGGAGCTGTTTTTT
>TRBD1|TRBV27|TRBJ2-7
CASSPSQGGLNEQYF
TGTGCCAGCAGTCCTTCACAGGGGGGCTTGAACGAGCAGTACTTC
>TRBD2|TRBV5-1|TRBJ2-1
CASSSTTPGGNEQFF
TGCGCCAGCAGCTCAACTACCCCGGGGGGGAATGAGCAGTTCTTC
>-|TRBV27|TRBJ2-7
CASSGSRYEQYF
TGTGCCAGCAGTGGGAGTCGCTACGAGCAGTACTTC
>-|TRBV5-6|TRBJ1-2
CASSLDRAMRGYTF
TGTGCCAGCAGCTTGGACAGGGCCATGCGTGGCTACACCTTC
>TRBD1|TRBV5-6|TRBJ2-5
CASSPPHDREETQYF
TGTGCCAGCAGCCCCCCCCACGACAGGGAAGAGACCCAGTACTTC
>TRBD1|TRBV11-2|TRBJ2-7
CASSLRRGLYEQYF
TGTGCCAGCAGCTTACGCAGGGGGCTCTACGAGCAGTACTTC
>-|TRBV11-3|TRBJ2-1
CASSPSGSRSYNEQFF
TGTGCCAGCAGCCCCTCAGGCTCGAGATCCTACAATGAGCAGTTCTTC
>-|TRBV15|TRBJ2-7
CATSRVAGNYEQYF
TGTGCCACCAGCAGAGTGGCGGGAAACTACGAGCAGTACTTC
>TRBD2|TRBV5-4|TRBJ2-1
CASSLTGRARYEQFF
TGTGCCAGCAGCTTGACCGGGAGGGCCAGGTATGAGCAGTTCTTC